The next 15 T cell receptor beta chains were all read from a single sample in a study of shared clonotypes between healthy human individuals. Using immunoSEQ multiplex PCR, the repertoire was profiled, and TCRdb retains in-frame clones only, with some absent. The data show around 1.1 million clones, roughly 74% seen once. Sequences were obtained from memory CD4+ T cells from PBMCs. Subset in this sample: CD45RA-negative fraction. The receptor source for this set is a man between 18 and 35 years old in good health. Some clones in this sample may be carry-over from other donors' samples.

In its sample, this clone was seen a few times. The chain has TRBV28 and TRBJ2-7; 9 bases fit TRBD1. There are 16 residues in the CDR3. Germline V gives CDR1 MDHEN, CDR2 SYDVKM. V was pared by 6 bases and J by 1 base, with 10 bases of the junction left unmatched. DNA of the CDR3: TGTGCCAGCAGAGAAGGTGGGGACAGGGTTTCCTACGAGCAGTACTTC. Protein sequence: CASREGGDRVSYEQYF.

The genes are TRBV5-1 and TRBJ2-2; no definite D call. CDR3 size: 15 residues. Germline V lookup: CDR1 SGHRS, CDR2 YFSETQ. V was pared by 4 bases and J by 6 bases, with 16 bases between. The CDR3 sequence is CASSTPESGSGELFF. The DNA of the CDR3 is TGCGCCAGCAGCACCCCCGAGTCCGGATCCGGGGAGCTGTTTTTT.

This chain links TRBV2 with TRBJ2-1; D is possibly TRBD1 or TRBD2 (6 bases each). The V end was cut by 2 bases, the J end by 7 bases, with 21 bases between. This CDR3 is 17 amino acids long. Germline loops: CDR1 SNHLY, CDR2 FYNNEI. CDR3 residues: CASSESIHRVRGNEQFF. The CDR3 bases are TGTGCCAGCAGTGAATCGATCCACAGGGTCCGGGGGAATGAGCAGTTCTTC.

This sequence joins TRBV4-1 and TRBJ1-1; 7 positions match TRBD1. This CDR3 has 17 amino acids. With 4 bases clipped from V and 5 bases from J, the junction kept 16 bases outside the gene matches. Germline V gene lookup returns CDR1 MGHRA and CDR2 YSYEKL. The CDR3 DNA reads as TGCGCCAGCAGCCGAACGCGGGACAGAACCTTGTGGACTGAAGCTTTCTTT. Protein sequence: CASSRTRDRTLWTEAFF.

The rearrangement uses TRBV7-2 and TRBJ1-3; no clear D. V dropped 5 bases and J dropped 4 bases, with 6 bases sitting between them. CDR3 length: 12 residues. The germline V gene has CDR1 SGHTA and CDR2 FQGNSA. The CDR3 here is CASSPPGNTIYF. CDR3 bases: TGTGCCAGCAGCCCACCGGGAAACACCATATATTTT. Full variable domain (remainder filled in from reference TRBV7-2 and TRBJ1-3): GAGVSQSPSNKVTEKGKDVELRCDPISGHTALYWYRQSLGQGLEFLIYFQGNSAPDKSGLPSDRFSAERTGGSVSTLTIQRTQQEDSAVYLCASSPPGNTIYFGEGSWLTVV.

J is TRBJ2-1 and V is TRBV4-1, with D possibly matching TRBD2 (6 bases). The V gene's germline CDR1 is MGHRA and CDR2 YSYEKL. This CDR3 is 13 amino acids long. Trimming pared 1 base from V and 11 bases from J, leaving 12 bases between. The CDR3 is CASSQVDYHQQFF. Written as DNA, the CDR3 is TGCGCCAGCAGCCAAGTGGACTACCATCAGCAGTTCTTC.

This rearrangement joins TRBV5-6 to TRBJ2-7; D remains unclear. CDR1 is SGHDT and CDR2 is YYEEEE in the germline V gene. The CDR3 sequence is 12 residues long. Trimming pared 6 bases from V and 1 base from J, leaving 8 bases between. The CDR3 loop is CASNSWSYEQYF. CDR3 DNA: TGTGCCAGCAACTCTTGGTCCTACGAGCAGTACTTC.

V usage is TRBV4-2 and J usage is TRBJ2-3; TRBD2 agrees at 7 bases. This CDR3 contains 15 residues. Per the germline V gene, CDR1 is LGHNA and CDR2 is YNFKEQ. Losses at the gene ends were 4 bases for V and 2 bases for J; bases not matched to a gene: 6. CDR3 sequence reads: CASSLAGADTDTQYF. The CDR3 DNA reads TGTGCCAGCAGCCTTGCGGGAGCGGACACAGATACGCAGTATTTT.

This sequence joins TRBV18 and TRBJ1-2; TRBD1 matches 8 bases. This CDR3 is 15 amino acids long. J was trimmed by 5 bases and V by 2 bases; bases with no gene match: 7. Germline-derived CDR1 and CDR2 are KGHSH and LQKENI. The CDR3 bases are TGTGCCAGCTCACCAGCCCAGGGGGCCCTTTATGGCTACACCTTC. This codes for CASSPAQGALYGYTF.

This clone has more than one count but fewer than ten. J is TRBJ2-7 and V is TRBV27, with D perhaps being TRBD1 or TRBD2 (5 bases each). CDR3 length: 14 residues. V was trimmed by 4 bases and J by 8 bases, leaving 18 bases between them. Germline lookup yields CDR1 MNHEY and CDR2 SMNVEV (reference sequence). In nucleotides, the CDR3 is TGTGCCAGCAGTTCATTCGGGACGGTGGACCAGCAGTACTTC. Encoded protein: CASSSFGTVDQQYF.

This sequence joins TRBV2 and TRBJ1-2; D not resolved. CDR3 size: 12 residues. Trimming cost V 2 bases and J 8 bases, with 9 bases left between them. CDR1 and CDR2 from the germline V gene are SNHLY and FYNNEI. CDR3 nucleotide sequence: TGTGCCAGCAGTGAAAGTTTGTGGGGCTACACCTTC. The encoded protein is CASSESLWGYTF.

The chain joins TRBV28 to TRBJ2-5, with 7 bases matching TRBD1. CDR3 size: 14 residues. The V gene end was trimmed by 6 bases and the J gene end by 2 bases; junction bases not matched to a gene: 6. In germline, CDR1 is MDHEN, CDR2 SYDVKM. CDR3 sequence: CASSPQGTQETQYF. CDR3 nucleotides: TGTGCCAGCAGCCCACAGGGGACGCAAGAGACCCAGTACTTC.

DNA of the CDR3: TGCGCCAGCAAGAGCCATAAAATGAACACTGAAGCTTTCTTT. Translation gives CASKSHKMNTEAFF. The V and J genes are TRBV5-1 and TRBJ1-1; D remains ambiguous. CDR3 length: 14 residues. Trimming left V 6 bases short and J 0 bases short, with 12 bases between. The germline CDR1 and CDR2 sequences are SGHRS and YFSETQ.

The CDR3 reads CASSSRRGTVDTEAFF. Written as DNA, the CDR3 is TGTGCCAGCAGCAGTCGGAGGGGAACCGTAGACACTGAAGCTTTCTTT. The J gene is TRBJ1-1, the V gene TRBV5-4; TRBD1 is a possible D gene (5 bases). Trimming removed 4 bases from V and 3 bases from J, with 19 bases in between. This CDR3 is 16 amino acids long. Looked up from germline, CDR1 is SGHNT and CDR2 is YYREEE (reference sequence).

In its sample, this clone was seen once. This chain joins TRBV7-6 and TRBJ2-2, with 9 nucleotides matching TRBD2. The J segment lost 0 bases and the V segment lost 5 bases, leaving 7 bases of the junction unmatched. Germline CDR1 is SGHVS and CDR2 is FNYEAQ. The CDR3 is made up of 17 amino acids. The DNA for the CDR3 is TGTGCCAGCAGCCCGGGACTAGCAAGTCCGAACACCGGGGAGCTGTTTTTT. The encoded protein is CASSPGLASPNTGELFF.